The rows below give T cell receptor beta chains drawn from one sample of a study of cytomegalovirus exposure and HLA in healthy donors. The method was immunoSEQ multiplex PCR; TCRdb's version includes in-frame clones alone and lacks a portion of them. This table holds approximately 200,000 clones. The source material was PBMCs. These receptors were obtained from a boy between 5 and 17 years old in good health and CMV-seronegative. Each CDR3 is given with its conserved first and last residue. A D gene is named only where the DNA matches it firmly.

TRBV18 NA CASSPVQGGDSGNTIYF
TRBV28 NA CASSAPGLTPQPQHF
TRBV4-2 TRBD2 CASSQTSGGGADTQYF
TRBV9 NA CASSSSDSSDYEQYF
TRBV5-6 TRBD2 CASSARTSKDTDTQYF
TRBV27 NA CASSPQGNYGYTF
TRBV9 TRBD1 CASGETGTNTGELFF
TRBV4-1 NA CASSQVAPVSNQPQHF
TRBV7-8 TRBD1 CASSSRDRVGYEQYF
TRBV9 NA CASSFGGTDIQYF
TRBV7-6 NA CASSSQRGGTNYGYTF
TRBV6-5 NA CASSVSVDSYEQYF
TRBV25-1 TRBD1 CASNMGQGHQETQYF
TRBV4-1 TRBD1 CASSQPTGVGVRQPQHF
TRBV6-5 NA CASSSLGRPTEKLFF
TRBV5-1 TRBD1 CASSWTGVESEKLFF
TRBV7-2 TRBD2 CASSGRGRGGLDTQYF
TRBV4-2 NA CASSQASGYVDNEQFF
TRBV30 NA CAWSSTWGEQYF
TRBV21-1 NA CASRGAPAKYF
TRBV5-1 TRBD1 CASSSTAGTGLTEAFF
TRBV2 TRBD1 CASRLGQHNYGYTF
TRBV12-5 NA CASGLGADFTQGNEQFF
TRBV19 NA CASSILGAREQYF
TRBV2 NA CASSERDNSYEQYF
TRBV18 TRBD1 CASSPGQGSYGYTF
TRBV5-4 TRBD2 CASSSLPQGAGVHF
TRBV7-2 TRBD1 CASSVRTGNDEQYF
TRBV18 NA CASSPQFDTEAFF
TRBV10-3 NA CAISESRGIIYEQYF
TRBV19 NA CATRIREDTQYF
TRBV4-3 TRBD2 CASSQGSLAGGHTGELFF
TRBV5-6 NA CASSLEVGEITGELFF
TRBV19 NA CASSMLRAMNTEAFF
TRBV30 TRBD1 CAWSPGQGRQPQHF
TRBV7-9 TRBD1 CASSPELGETGADGYTF
TRBV4-3 TRBD1 CASSRRQGPYEQYF
TRBV11-2 NA CASSWVRGQETQYF
TRBV7-2 NA CASSSHPRSPSYEQYF
TRBV28 NA CASSWPAGRVYGYTF
TRBV11-2 NA CASSRLLGGNTIYF
TRBV5-1 TRBD2 CASSLGLAGIYEQYF
TRBV6-5 TRBD1 CASTRQGINEQYF
TRBV19 NA CASRIEYSNQPQHF
TRBV29-1 NA CSGGRSSAGTEAFF